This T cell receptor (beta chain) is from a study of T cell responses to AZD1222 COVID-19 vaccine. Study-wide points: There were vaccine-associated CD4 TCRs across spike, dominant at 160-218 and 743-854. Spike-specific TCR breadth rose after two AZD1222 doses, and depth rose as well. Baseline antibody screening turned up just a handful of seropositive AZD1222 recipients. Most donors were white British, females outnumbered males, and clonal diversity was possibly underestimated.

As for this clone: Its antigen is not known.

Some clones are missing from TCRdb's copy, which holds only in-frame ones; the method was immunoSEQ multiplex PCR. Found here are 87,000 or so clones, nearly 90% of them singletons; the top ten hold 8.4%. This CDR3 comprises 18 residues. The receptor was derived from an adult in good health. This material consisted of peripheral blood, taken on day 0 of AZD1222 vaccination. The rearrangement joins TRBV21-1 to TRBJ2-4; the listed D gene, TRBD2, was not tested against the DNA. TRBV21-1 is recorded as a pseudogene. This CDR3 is CASSKRIRERWAKNIQYF. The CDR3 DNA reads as TGTGCCAGCAGCAAAAGGATTCGGGAGAGGTGGGCCAAAAACATTCAGTACTTC.